This T cell receptor beta chain was sequenced in a study of T cells in Graves' hyperthyroidism and ophthalmopathy. Study-level findings and limits: Stable hyperthyroidism and ophthalmopathy were separated using 13 V-J signatures. Blood samples included most of the expanded thyroid clonotypes exceeding 0.001.

From germline, CDR1 is SGHRS and CDR2 YFSETQ. Losses at the gene ends were 4 bases for V and 5 bases for J; bases not matched to a gene: 12. The CDR3 extends over 16 amino acids. Each diagnosis was grounded in clinical symptoms, serum thyroxine and TRAb, thyroid ultrasound, and orbital computed tomography. 10 ml of fresh peripheral blood supplied the PBMCs. The TCR beta CDR3 regions underwent amplification using RNA transcripts as the source. The study used the HTBI primer set for a first-round RT-PCR of the TCR CDR3. TCRdb itself ran the multiplex PCR reads through MiXCR, one entry per CDR3 protein. This sample carries almost 500,000 distinct CDR3 sequences, approximately 23% of them seen once, and the ten largest clones take roughly 49%. As concerns this clonotype: The antigen is undetermined.

The sample taken for sequencing was blood. The chain joins TRBV5-1 to TRBJ2-5; 9 nucleotides align to TRBD1. The sequence was obtained from a woman aged 70-85 years with Graves' ophthalmopathy. The CDR3 protein is CASSINGQGSSETQYF. CDR3 in DNA: TGCGCCAGCAGCATTAACGGACAGGGGAGCTCGGAGACCCAGTACTTC.